Below are 18 T cell receptor beta chains sequenced from a single sample in a study of beta chain features in type 1 diabetes (dated by TCRdb to 2017 to 2018). Results and caveats for the whole study, not just this receptor: Type 1 diabetes patients showed a moderate but significant shortening of TCRB CDR3 length in all four CD4+ subsets.

These receptors' targets are unknown. The library was made by the immunoSEQ multiplex PCR assay. The entire isolated RNA was reverse transcribed using the High Capacity cDNA Reverse Transcription Kit, and thus expressed TCRB transcripts were sequenced. TCRdb obtained this table from immuneACCESS and retained in-frame rearrangements with V and J assigned. These tables miss some clones; where compared with another copy, unresolved V genes account for less than half of the shortfall, and the remainder is unexplained. The sample table holds 120,000 or so clones, of which roughly 17% were seen once. The ten largest clones add up to about 2.1% of the sample. Sequences were obtained from central memory CD4+ T cells from blood. These receptors all stem from a man aged 25 to 40 with type 1 diabetes.

This clone has just a few counts. The rearrangement links TRBV10-3 to TRBJ1-2; D may be TRBD1 (5 bases). Deletions cut 4 bases from V and 0 bases from J, with 12 bases between. Per germline, CDR1 ENHRY and CDR2 SYGVKD. The CDR3 length is 15 residues. The CDR3 coding sequence is TGTGCCATCAGTGGAGACAGTACAGCTAACTATGGCTACACCTTC. Translation gives CAISGDSTANYGYTF.

J is TRBJ1-5 and V is TRBV19; D gene unclear. V was cut by 2 bases and J by 0 bases, with 8 bases left in between. Germline V CDR1 and CDR2: LNHDA, SQIVND (reference sequence). The CDR3 contains 15 residues. The CDR3 coding sequence is TGTGCCAGTAGTATACGGCCGTATAGCAATCAGCCCCAGCATTTT. It encodes CASSIRPYSNQPQHF.

The genes are TRBV15 and TRBJ2-3, with 13 nucleotides matching TRBD2. The CDR3 runs to 18 residues. V gave up 2 bases and J gave up 5 bases; unmatched junction bases: 10. Per germline, CDR1 LNHNV and CDR2 YYDKDF (reference sequence). This CDR3 reads CATSRPPTSGGAKDTQYF. CDR3 bases: TGTGCCACCAGCAGACCGCCAACTAGCGGGGGGGCAAAAGATACGCAGTATTTT.

This clone was observed at least ten times. This CDR3 is also generated by other DNA sequences in the sample. This chain links TRBV14 with TRBJ1-3; D unresolved. The CDR3 has 14 amino acids. Trimming took 6 bases from V and 1 from J, leaving 10 bases between them. Germline V lookup: CDR1 SGHDN, CDR2 FVKESK. CDR3 DNA: TGTGCCAGCAGTCCCCGTGCGTCTGGAAACACCATATATTTT. It specifies CASSPRASGNTIYF.

This clone has more than one count but fewer than ten. The chain is built from TRBV19 and TRBJ2-1; no clear D. Germline lookup yields CDR1 LNHDA and CDR2 SQIVND (reference sequence). Trimming took off 1 base at V and 0 bases at J, with 7 bases between the two ends. CDR3 size: 15 residues. CDR3 DNA: TGTGCCAGTAGTATAGTACCATACTCCTACAATGAGCAGTTCTTC. Translating gives CASSIVPYSYNEQFF. The full variable domain, its missing parts supplied by reference TRBV19 and TRBJ2-1, is DGGITQSPKYLFRKEGQNVTLSCEQNLNHDAMYWYRQDPGQGLRLIYYSQIVNDFQKGDIAEGYSVSREKKESFPLTVTSAQKNPTAFYLCASSIVPYSYNEQFFGPGTRLTVL.

The V gene is TRBV7-9, the J gene TRBJ1-6; 7 nucleotides line up with TRBD1. The J segment lost 7 bases and the V segment lost 2 bases, leaving 8 bases of the junction unmatched. The CDR3 contains 16 residues. Per the germline V gene, CDR1 is SEHNR and CDR2 is FQNEAQ (reference sequence). CDR3 sequence (DNA): TGTGCCAGCAGCTTAATCGGGACAGATAGGAATTCACCCCTCCACTTT. It yields the protein CASSLIGTDRNSPLHF. Full variable domain (rest looked up from reference TRBV7-9 and TRBJ1-6): DTGVSQNPRHKITKRGQNVTFRCDPISEHNRLYWYRQTLGQGPEFLTYFQNEAQLEKSRLLSDRFSAERPKGSFSTLEIQRTEQGDSAMYLCASSLIGTDRNSPLHFGNGTRLTVT.

On this clone: Other DNA sequences in this sample translate to the same CDR3. The gene calls are TRBV7-9 and TRBJ2-7, with 7 bases matching TRBD1. Germline-derived CDR1 and CDR2 are SEHNR and FQNEAQ (reference sequence). J gave up 4 bases and V 5 bases, and 2 bases lay outside the gene matches. This CDR3 has 12 amino acids. CDR3: CASSLQGYEQYF. CDR3 sequence (DNA): TGTGCCAGCAGCCTACAGGGGTACGAGCAGTACTTC.

CDR3: CASSYSAGQGGSPLHF. In DNA form, the CDR3 reads TGTGCCAGCAGTTACTCGGCGGGACAGGGAGGGTCACCCCTCCACTTT. J is TRBJ1-6 and V is TRBV6-6, with 9 bases aligning to TRBD1. Germline V gives CDR1 MNHNY, CDR2 SVGAGI (reference sequence). Trimming cost V 0 bases and J 10 bases; bases outside gene matches: 7. The CDR3 covers 16 residues.

V is TRBV28 and J is TRBJ2-7, with 7 bases matching TRBD1. Germline V gene sequence: CDR1 MDHEN, CDR2 SYDVKM. This CDR3 contains 15 residues. V gave up 6 bases and J gave up 9 bases; unmatched junction bases: 17. This CDR3 reads CASSRLPGQFRRQYF. CDR3 DNA sequence: TGTGCCAGCAGCCGACTCCCGGGACAGTTTAGGAGGCAGTACTTC.

The V and J genes are TRBV2 and TRBJ2-7; 7 nucleotides agree with TRBD1. V dropped 4 bases and J dropped 2; count of bases not matched to a gene: 5. The CDR3 loop spans 14 amino acids. Germline V gene data show CDR1 as SNHLY and CDR2 as FYNNEI. For the CDR3, the DNA is TGTGCCAGCAGTGTATCGCAGGGGGCCTACGAGCAGTACTTC. Its translation is CASSVSQGAYEQYF.

The chain links TRBV20-1 to TRBJ1-1; no clear D. Trimming took off 0 bases at V and 6 bases at J, with 5 bases between the two ends. The CDR3 runs 11 residues. Looked up from germline, CDR1 is DFQATT and CDR2 is SNEGSKA (reference sequence). DNA for the CDR3: TGCAGTGCTAGAGAGTTCGCTGAAGCTTTCTTT. This gives the protein CSAREFAEAFF.

The chain combines TRBV7-2 with TRBJ1-5, with D perhaps matching TRBD1 (6 bases). Germline assignment: CDR1 SGHTA and CDR2 FQGNSA. CDR3 size: 14 residues. Trimming cost V 5 bases and J 7 bases, with 15 bases left between them. The CDR3 coding sequence is TGTGCCAGCAGCCCCACAGGGCCGGGGCAGCCCCAGCATTTT. The encoded protein is CASSPTGPGQPQHF.

This clone was detected many times. V gene TRBV15 combines with J gene TRBJ2-5, with TRBD1 as a possible D gene (6 bases). The CDR3 runs 14 residues. The germline V gene encodes CDR1 LNHNV and CDR2 YYDKDF (reference sequence). The V gene lost 3 bases and the J gene lost 3 bases, with 11 bases spanning the gap. In DNA form, the CDR3 reads TGTGCCACCAGCAGCGGGACAAGTAAAGAGACCCAGTACTTC. This gives the protein CATSSGTSKETQYF.

The sample holds a few counts of this clone. The chain couples TRBV18 to TRBJ2-1; D not resolved. The CDR3 loop spans 17 amino acids. V was pared by 2 bases and J by 3 bases, with 17 bases between. Germline assignment: CDR1 KGHSH and CDR2 LQKENI. The CDR3 protein is CASSPSERSPLYNEQFF. CDR3 DNA: TGTGCCAGCTCACCATCGGAGAGGTCCCCTCTCTACAATGAGCAGTTCTTC.

This clone was found many times. The gene calls are TRBV7-3 and TRBJ2-1; D is undetermined. V was shortened by 3 bases and J by 5 bases, with 8 bases between the two germline ends. Germline V gene data show CDR1 as SGHTA and CDR2 as FQGTGA. The CDR3 consists of 13 residues. CDR3: CASSLDGNNEQFF. The CDR3 bases are TGTGCCAGCAGCTTGGACGGAAACAATGAGCAGTTCTTC.

This clone occurred a few times. The CDR3 sequence: CASSQGMTSGGADTQYF. The CDR3 DNA sequence: TGCGCCAGCAGCCAGGGGATGACTAGCGGGGGGGCCGATACGCAGTATTTT. The V and J genes are TRBV4-3 and TRBJ2-3; 14 nucleotides match TRBD2. Germline trimming cut 3 bases from V and 6 bases from J; bases unmatched to any gene: 8. This CDR3 has 17 amino acids. The germline CDR1 and CDR2 sequences are LGHNA and YSLEER.

The chain combines TRBV25-1 with TRBJ2-3; 9 nucleotides line up with TRBD1. This CDR3 has 15 amino acids. The trim removed 2 bases at V and 3 bases at J, leaving 3 bases unmatched. Germline values: CDR1 MGHDK, CDR2 SYGVNS. The CDR3 sequence: CASSEGTGWTDTQYF. CDR3 coding DNA: TGTGCCAGCAGTGAAGGGACAGGGTGGACAGATACGCAGTATTTT.

The chain is built from TRBV6-1 and TRBJ1-5; D uncertain. Germline lookup yields CDR1 MNHNS and CDR2 SASEGT. The length of the CDR3 is 11 residues. The V end was cut by 3 bases, the J end by 5 bases, with 2 bases between. CDR3 coding DNA: TGTGCCAGCAGTGACTATCAGCCCCAGCATTTT. This translates into CASSDYQPQHF.